The 20 T cell receptor beta chains listed next were all sequenced from one sample in a study of lymphopenia after photon versus proton radiotherapy. Sequenced by immunoSEQ multiplex PCR; TCRdb stores in-frame clones only, minus some. The repertoire holds 50,000 to 60,000 clones, with approximately 92% as singletons. This sample comprised peripheral blood, obtained from a patient treated with photon-based radiotherapy. The origin of the receptors is a woman aged 40-49 years with cholangiocarcinoma.

CDR3 in amino acids: CASSTTGLEKLFF. The CDR3 bases are TGTGCCAGCAGCACAACAGGGCTCGAAAAACTGTTTTTT. The chain recombines TRBV25-1 with TRBJ1-4; perhaps TRBD1 as D (6 bases). The CDR3 consists of 13 residues. CDR1 MGHDK and CDR2 SYGVNS come from the germline V gene. The germline V and J ends were trimmed by 6 bases and 8 bases, with 13 bases remaining between them.

The gene calls are TRBV10-3 and TRBJ2-1; 14 positions match TRBD2. This CDR3 has 13 amino acids. In germline, CDR1 is ENHRY, CDR2 SYGVKD. J gave up 8 bases and V 10 bases, and 4 bases lay outside the gene matches. The CDR3 DNA reads TGTGCCACCGAGGGACTAGCGGGGGATGAGCAGTTCTTC. Protein product: CATEGLAGDEQFF.

The genes are TRBV18 and TRBJ2-1, with 12 bases fitting TRBD1. Germline values: CDR1 KGHSH, CDR2 LQKENI. The CDR3 loop spans 17 amino acids. V lost 6 bases to trimming and J lost 9 bases; unmatched junction nucleotides: 15. In DNA form, the CDR3 reads TGTGCCAGCTCCCCGGAATCCGGGACAGGGGGCATCGGTGAGCAGTTCTTC. This gives the protein CASSPESGTGGIGEQFF.

V and J are TRBV5-1 and TRBJ2-7, with D unclear. V was clipped by 0 bases and J by 0 bases, with 10 bases between them. This CDR3 has 15 residues. Looked up from germline, CDR1 is SGHRS and CDR2 is YFSETQ. This chain's CDR3 is CASSLGTASSYEQYF. The CDR3 nucleotides read TGCGCCAGCAGCTTGGGGACGGCCAGCTCCTACGAGCAGTACTTC.

The chain has TRBV19 and TRBJ1-3; D remains unclear. The CDR3 consists of 11 residues. Germline loops: CDR1 LNHDA, CDR2 SQIVND (reference sequence). The CDR3 here is CAGNSGNTIYF. The CDR3 DNA is TGTGCGGGGAACTCTGGAAACACCATATATTTT.

The chain links TRBV7-9 to TRBJ1-3; tentative D call: TRBD1 (6 bases). Deletions cut 4 bases from V and 2 bases from J, with 12 bases between. CDR3 length: 15 residues. Germline V gives CDR1 SEHNR, CDR2 FQNEAQ (reference sequence). DNA of the CDR3: TGTGCCAGCAGCTCCCGGGACATTACTGGAAACACCATATATTTT. Translation gives CASSSRDITGNTIYF.

J is TRBJ2-7 and V is TRBV6-1; TRBD1 matches at 8 bases. V gave up 4 bases and J gave up 7 bases; unmatched junction bases: 9. Germline values: CDR1 MNHNS, CDR2 SASEGT. CDR3 size: 14 residues. The CDR3 loop is CASSAMDRAQEQYF. CDR3 bases: TGTGCCAGCAGTGCAATGGACAGGGCGCAAGAGCAGTACTTC.

The rearrangement joins TRBV28 to TRBJ1-2; D ambiguous. V was shortened by 4 bases and J by 4 bases, with 22 bases between the two germline ends. The CDR3 is 17 amino acids. Germline CDR1 MDHEN, CDR2 SYDVKM. The CDR3 protein is CASSSWRAAEGGYGYTF. Written as DNA, the CDR3 is TGTGCCAGCAGTTCATGGAGGGCGGCGGAGGGCGGCTATGGCTACACCTTC.

J is TRBJ1-3 and V is TRBV2, with D possibly being TRBD1 (6 bases). Trimming shortened V by 6 bases and J by 0 bases, and 15 bases separated the two germline ends. CDR3 length equals 16 residues. The germline V gene encodes CDR1 SNHLY and CDR2 FYNNEI. CDR3 nucleotide sequence: TGTGCCAGCAGCCCAAGGGGGGGGTCCTCTGGAAACACCATATATTTT. Its translation is CASSPRGGSSGNTIYF.

The chain recombines TRBV29-1 with TRBJ1-1; D not certain. This CDR3 contains 10 residues. Looked up from germline, CDR1 is SQVTM and CDR2 is ANQGSEA. V gave up 7 bases and J gave up 1 base, with 4 bases separating them. The CDR3 is CSAGNTEAFF. The CDR3 coding sequence is TGCAGCGCCGGGAACACTGAAGCTTTCTTT.

The chain carries TRBV19 and TRBJ1-5; the D gene is possibly TRBD1 (5 bases). Germline CDR1 reads LNHDA; CDR2 reads SQIVND (reference sequence). With 5 bases removed from V and 2 bases from J, the gap between germline ends came to 16 bases. CDR3 length: 16 amino acids. This CDR3 is CASSFGSGGGNQPQHF. As DNA, the CDR3 is TGTGCCAGTAGTTTCGGGTCCGGGGGAGGCAATCAGCCCCAGCATTTT. The full variable domain, completed using reference TRBV19 and TRBJ1-5, is DGGITQSPKYLFRKEGQNVTLSCEQNLNHDAMYWYRQDPGQGLRLIYYSQIVNDFQKGDIAEGYSVSREKKESFPLTVTSAQKNPTAFYLCASSFGSGGGNQPQHFGDGTRLSIL.

The chain has TRBV30 and TRBJ2-1; D remains unclear. The CDR3 spans 12 residues. Per germline, CDR1 GTSNPN and CDR2 SVGIG (reference sequence). Trimming shortened V by 0 bases and J by 8 bases, and 8 bases separated the two germline ends. The DNA of the CDR3 is TGTGCCTGGAGTGTATTAGGGTATGAGCAGTTCTTC. This codes for CAWSVLGYEQFF.

J is TRBJ2-5 and V is TRBV29-1, with D perhaps matching TRBD1 (5 bases). The germline gives CDR1 SQVTM, CDR2 ANQGSEA. Trimming took 6 bases from V and 4 from J, leaving 12 bases between them. There are 12 residues in the CDR3. CDR3 loop: CSVSDTGETQYF. For the CDR3, the DNA is TGCAGCGTCTCGGACACGGGAGAGACCCAGTACTTC. Full variable domain (outside the CDR3, taken from reference TRBV29-1 and TRBJ2-5): SAVISQKPSRDICQRGTSLTIQCQVDSQVTMMFWYRQQPGQSLTLIATANQGSEATYESGFVIDKFPISRPNLTFSTLTVSNMSPEDSSIYLCSVSDTGETQYFGPGTRLLVL.

The gene calls are TRBV6-1 and TRBJ1-5, with a weak D call TRBD1 (5 bases). The V gene lost 3 bases and the J gene lost 4 bases, with 10 bases spanning the gap. The CDR3 runs to 14 residues. The V gene's germline CDR1 is MNHNS and CDR2 SASEGT. CDR3 region: CASSDQGGNQPQHF. Here the CDR3 DNA reads TGTGCCAGCAGTGACCAGGGTGGGAATCAGCCCCAGCATTTT.

The chain couples TRBV30 to TRBJ2-4; TRBD2 agrees at 8 bases. CDR1 GTSNPN and CDR2 SVGIG come from the germline V gene (reference sequence). V gave up 4 bases and J gave up 8 bases; unmatched junction bases: 10. This CDR3 has 14 residues. The CDR3 DNA reads as TGTGCCTGGACCCCGGGGGGGCGCCGGGACATTCAGTACTTC. Its protein is CAWTPGGRRDIQYF.

V is TRBV9 and J is TRBJ2-5, with D perhaps TRBD1 or TRBD2 (5 bases each). Trimming removed 4 bases from V and 4 bases from J, with 11 bases in between. Germline V gene sequence: CDR1 SGDLS, CDR2 YYNGEE. The CDR3 spans 13 residues. CDR3 sequence reads: CASSSGTGETQYF. DNA for the CDR3: TGTGCCAGCAGCTCCGGGACGGGAGAGACCCAGTACTTC.

The chain links TRBV10-1 to TRBJ2-2; the match to TRBD2 covers 13 bases. The CDR3 consists of 16 residues. J was trimmed by 4 bases and V by 2 bases; bases with no gene match: 1. Germline V CDR1 and CDR2: WNHNN, SYGVQD (reference sequence). CDR3 coding DNA: TGCGCCAGCAGTGAGACTAGCGGGAGGGTCACCGGGGAGCTGTTTTTT. It encodes CASSETSGRVTGELFF.

V usage is TRBV7-2 and J usage is TRBJ2-1; D remains unclear. V dropped 0 bases and J dropped 2 bases, with 2 bases sitting between them. CDR1 SGHTA and CDR2 FQGNSA come from the germline V gene. The CDR3 consists of 13 residues. The CDR3 is CASSLAPYNEQFF. In nucleotides, the CDR3 is TGTGCCAGCAGCTTAGCTCCCTACAATGAGCAGTTCTTC.

The chain couples TRBV18 to TRBJ2-7; the match to TRBD1 covers 9 bases. CDR1 is KGHSH and CDR2 is LQKENI in the germline V gene. Trimming removed 3 bases from V and 6 bases from J; junction bases left unmatched: 3. This CDR3 spans 13 amino acids. In DNA, the CDR3 is TGTGCCAGCTCACCGGACAGGGGCGGCGAGCAGTACTTC. Translated, it gives CASSPDRGGEQYF.

The CDR3: CAWSVANQPQHF. The CDR3 nucleotides read TGTGCCTGGAGCGTCGCTAATCAGCCCCAGCATTTT. The chain couples TRBV30 to TRBJ1-5; no firm D call. In germline, CDR1 is GTSNPN, CDR2 SVGIG (reference sequence). The CDR3 length is 12 residues. Trimming removed 3 bases at V and 4 bases at J, with 7 bases between.